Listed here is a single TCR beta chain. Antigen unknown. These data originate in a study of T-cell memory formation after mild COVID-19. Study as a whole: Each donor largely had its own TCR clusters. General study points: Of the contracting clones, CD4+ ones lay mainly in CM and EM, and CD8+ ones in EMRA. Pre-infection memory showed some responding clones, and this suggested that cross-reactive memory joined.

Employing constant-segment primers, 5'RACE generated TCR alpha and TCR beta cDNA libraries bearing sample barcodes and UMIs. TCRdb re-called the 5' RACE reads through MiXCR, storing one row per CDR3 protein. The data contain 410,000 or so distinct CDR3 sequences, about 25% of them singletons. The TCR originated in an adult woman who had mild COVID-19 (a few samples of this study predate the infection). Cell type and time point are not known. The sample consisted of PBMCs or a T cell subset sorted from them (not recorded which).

The CDR3 sequence is CASSRRTSVTDTQYF. For the CDR3, the DNA is TGTGCCAGCAGCCGCCGGACTAGCGTCACAGATACGCAGTATTTT. The chain uses TRBV12-3 or TRBV12-4 and TRBJ2-3; TRBD2 matches at 9 bases. This CDR3 is built from 15 residues. V lost 6 bases and J lost 2; bases outside the gene matches: 6.